A single sample gave rise to the 8 T cell receptor beta chains below, sequenced in a study of metastatic and nonmetastatic thyroid tumors. Prior to thyroid surgery, none of the patients had received any treatment. TCRdb re-called the PCR reads via MiXCR. The table lists approximately 7,000 clones, around two fifths of them singletons. Sequencing was done on a sample of tumor tissue. Every receptor here comes from a female donor with papillary thyroid cancer or a benign thyroid nodule (not recorded which). Some clones in this sample may be carry-over from other donors' samples.

This clone is judged medium-sized. The chain employs TRBV7-8 and TRBJ2-7; the match to TRBD1 covers 8 bases. Germline trimming cut 2 bases from V and 5 bases from J; bases unmatched to any gene: 8. Germline loops: CDR1 SGHVS, CDR2 FQNEAQ. The CDR3 totals 15 residues. The CDR3 loop reads CASSLSGTGRDEQYF. The CDR3 coding sequence is TGTGCCAGCAGCTTATCCGGGACAGGTCGCGACGAGCAGTACTTC.

This clone was detected only a few times. This chain connects TRBV6-1 to TRBJ2-3; 8 bases align to TRBD1. This CDR3 region has 16 residues. CDR1 MNHNS and CDR2 SASEGT come from the germline V gene. After removal of 3 bases from V and 6 bases from J, the junction contained 11 bases not matched to a gene. Here the CDR3 reads CASSDDPGQATDTQYF. CDR3 DNA: TGTGCCAGCAGTGACGATCCGGGACAGGCCACGGATACGCAGTATTTT.

The V and J genes are TRBV11-2 and TRBJ2-7, with D tentatively TRBD2 (6 bases). Germline V lookup: CDR1 SGHAT, CDR2 FQNNGV. CDR3 length: 13 amino acids. The ends were cut back, 5 bases at V and 5 bases at J, with 13 bases in the middle. DNA for the CDR3: TGTGCCAGCAGCGGGCTCGGGGGACACGAGCAGTACTTC. Protein: CASSGLGGHEQYF.

The gene calls are TRBV5-1 and TRBJ2-5; no definite D call. Trimming shortened V by 0 bases and J by 3 bases, and 6 bases separated the two germline ends. The germline V gene has CDR1 SGHRS and CDR2 YFSETQ. The CDR3 consists of 13 residues. The CDR3 sequence is CASSLGVKETQYF. The DNA for the CDR3 is TGCGCCAGCAGCTTGGGTGTGAAAGAGACCCAGTACTTC.

This clone was counted between two and nine times. V gene TRBV19 combines with J gene TRBJ2-7; TRBD1 matches at 8 bases. After removal of 4 bases from V and 2 bases from J, the junction contained 1 base not matched to a gene. CDR3 size: 13 residues. Germline-derived CDR1 and CDR2 are LNHDA and SQIVND (reference sequence). Written as DNA, the CDR3 is TGTGCCAGTAGTAGACAGGGGCCCTACGAGCAGTACTTC. It specifies CASSRQGPYEQYF.

This chain connects TRBV7-3 to TRBJ2-3; tentative D call: TRBD2 (6 bases). Between the trimmed V and J ends, which lost 1 base and 6 bases, there was a span of 14 bases. CDR3 size: 15 residues. CDR1 SGHTA and CDR2 FQGTGA come from the germline V gene. The CDR3 loop reads CASSLNSGPHDTQYF. In nucleotides, the CDR3 is TGTGCCAGCAGCTTAAATAGCGGCCCCCACGATACGCAGTATTTT.

The chain carries TRBV7-2 and TRBJ1-2, with D unclear. Per the germline V gene, CDR1 is SGHTA and CDR2 is FQGNSA. The CDR3 is 15 amino acids. With 9 bases removed from V and 0 bases from J, the gap between germline ends came to 17 bases. CDR3 nucleotides: TGTGCCAGGAGCCCACAATCAGTTGCTAACTATGGCTACACCTTC. This encodes CARSPQSVANYGYTF. Together with reference TRBV7-2 and TRBJ1-2, the CDR3 gives the full variable domain: GAGVSQSPSNKVTEKGKDVELRCDPISGHTALYWYRQSLGQGLEFLIYFQGNSAPDKSGLPSDRFSAERTGGSVSTLTIQRTQQEDSAVYLCARSPQSVANYGYTFGSGTRLTVV.

The CDR3 DNA sequence: TGCAGTGCTAGAGAAGTTCAAACTAATGAAAAACTGTTTTTT. It translates to CSAREVQTNEKLFF. The V and J genes are TRBV20-1 and TRBJ1-4; D is ambiguous. CDR3 length: 14 residues. Trimming pared 0 bases from V and 1 base from J, leaving 6 bases between. Germline loops: CDR1 DFQATT, CDR2 SNEGSKA (reference sequence).